The 16 T cell receptor beta chains listed next were all sequenced from one sample in a study of OX40 agonist ivuxolimab in advanced cancers. Sequencing used immunoSEQ multiplex PCR; TCRdb keeps in-frame clones, though not all of them. The table shows about 54,000 clones, with 80% occurring only once. Material: CD4+ or CD8+ T cells sorted from blood, obtained in a trial of the OX40 agonist ivuxolimab. Receptors originate from an adult with an advanced solid tumor such as melanoma, head and neck, liver or kidney cancer.

This chain connects TRBV7-3 to TRBJ2-4; 7 positions agree with TRBD2. Losses at the gene ends were 4 bases for V and 0 bases for J; bases not matched to a gene: 9. Per the germline V gene, CDR1 is SGHTA and CDR2 is FQGTGA. The CDR3 loop spans 17 amino acids. This chain's CDR3 is CASSSGGGSAAKNIQYF. In nucleotides, the CDR3 is TGTGCCAGCAGCTCCGGAGGCGGGAGCGCAGCCAAAAACATTCAGTACTTC.

CDR3 DNA sequence: TGTGCCAGCAGCTTAGGACTAGCGGGGGGATGGGTGGAGACCCAGTACTTC. Its translation: CASSLGLAGGWVETQYF. The J gene is TRBJ2-5, the V gene TRBV11-2; 13 bases line up with TRBD2. The trim removed 1 base at V and 5 bases at J, leaving 7 bases unmatched. From germline, CDR1 is SGHAT and CDR2 FQNNGV. The CDR3 covers 17 residues.

The V gene is TRBV30, the J gene TRBJ1-1; TRBD1 matches 11 bases. The ends lost 2 bases at V and 0 bases at J; junction bases unmatched: 2. The V gene's germline CDR1 is GTSNPN and CDR2 SVGIG (reference sequence). This CDR3 is built from 15 residues. CDR3 sequence reads: CAWSRTGGMNTEAFF. The CDR3, as DNA: TGTGCCTGGAGTCGGACAGGGGGCATGAACACTGAAGCTTTCTTT.

The V gene is TRBV29-1, the J gene TRBJ2-3; D may correspond to TRBD1 or TRBD2 (5 bases each). Trimming shortened V by 5 bases and J by 2 bases, and 14 bases separated the two germline ends. Per the germline V gene, CDR1 is SQVTM and CDR2 is ANQGSEA. This CDR3 is 14 amino acids long. The CDR3 nucleotides read TGCAGCGTTAGGGACGTAGGGCCCACAGATACGCAGTATTTT. Translating gives CSVRDVGPTDTQYF.

The rearrangement uses TRBV5-8 and TRBJ1-5; 8 bases line up with TRBD1. V was pared by 4 bases and J by 4 bases, with 10 bases of the junction left unmatched. Germline CDR1 and CDR2: SGHTS and YDEGEE. The CDR3 is made up of 16 amino acids. The CDR3 DNA sequence: TGTGCCAGCAGCCCTGGACAGGGTACAAGAAATCAGCCCCAGCATTTT. Amino acid sequence: CASSPGQGTRNQPQHF. The full variable domain, with the rest looked up from reference TRBV5-8 and TRBJ1-5, is EAGVTQSPTHLIKTRGQQATLRCSPISGHTSVYWYQQALGLGLQFLLWYDEGEERNRGNFPPRFSGRQFPNYSSELNVNALELEDSALYLCASSPGQGTRNQPQHFGDGTRLSIL.

This clone was recorded only once. DNA of the CDR3: TGTGCCAGCACCCTGCCTTTATTAGCGGGAGTTGAAGATACGCAGTATTTT. Protein product: CASTLPLLAGVEDTQYF. The chain combines TRBV7-8 with TRBJ2-3, with 9 positions matching TRBD2. The CDR3 spans 17 residues. Trimming took 7 bases from V and 5 from J; bases not matched to a gene: 16. The germline CDR1 and CDR2 sequences are SGHVS and FQNEAQ.

This chain uses TRBV6-5 with TRBJ2-7; 10 bases are a match to TRBD2. This CDR3 comprises 15 residues. Trimming removed 2 bases from V and 6 bases from J; junction bases left unmatched: 7. CDR1 is MNHEY and CDR2 is SVGAGI in the germline V gene. Here the CDR3 reads CASSYEALAGAEQYF. The CDR3 nucleotides read TGTGCCAGCAGTTACGAAGCTCTAGCGGGAGCCGAGCAGTACTTC.

The J gene is TRBJ1-1, the V gene TRBV19; TRBD1 matches 9 bases. CDR1 and CDR2 from the germline V gene are LNHDA and SQIVND (reference sequence). The CDR3 contains 14 residues. V trimming: 6 bases; J trimming: 3 bases; junction bases outside the gene matches: 5. Here the CDR3 reads CASSRQGGDTEAFF. CDR3 in DNA: TGTGCCAGTAGCCGACAGGGGGGAGACACTGAAGCTTTCTTT.

Here the CDR3 DNA reads TGCGCCAGCAGCCAAAGGGACAGCTCCTACAATGAGCAGTTCTTC. This codes for CASSQRDSSYNEQFF. The genes are TRBV4-1 and TRBJ2-1; 7 bases line up with TRBD1. Losses at the gene ends were 2 bases for V and 0 bases for J; bases not matched to a gene: 1. This CDR3 contains 15 residues. Germline V gives CDR1 MGHRA, CDR2 YSYEKL.

The chain has TRBV4-3 and TRBJ1-1; weak D call: TRBD1 (5 bases). This CDR3 comprises 14 residues. Germline V CDR1 and CDR2: LGHNA, YSLEER. Trimming removed 3 bases at V and 3 bases at J, with 11 bases between. The DNA of the CDR3 is TGCGCCAGCAGCCATGTTATCAGGGACACTGAAGCTTTCTTT. It translates to CASSHVIRDTEAFF.

With respect to this clone: This sample also contains other DNA sequences that code for the same CDR3. The rearrangement links TRBV7-2 to TRBJ2-3; 14 positions agree with TRBD2. Germline trimming cut 5 bases from V and 2 bases from J; bases unmatched to any gene: 12. The CDR3 contains 19 residues. Germline V gives CDR1 SGHTA, CDR2 FQGNSA. CDR3 protein: CASSGGGLAGAGHTDTQYF. DNA of the CDR3: TGTGCCAGCAGCGGGGGGGGACTAGCGGGGGCCGGCCACACAGATACGCAGTATTTT.

This clone was detected only once. The CDR3 DNA follows: TGTGCCAGCAGCAGGCGGACAGGGAAGGACTATGGCTACACCTTC. It yields the protein CASSRRTGKDYGYTF. The chain uses TRBV7-8 and TRBJ1-2; 8 bases are a match to TRBD1. J was trimmed by 3 bases and V by 5 bases; bases with no gene match: 8. CDR3 length: 15 residues. Germline CDR1 SGHVS, CDR2 FQNEAQ.

This clone was recorded a few times. V gene TRBV9 combines with J gene TRBJ2-3; D possibly corresponds to TRBD2 (5 bases). Germline CDR1 reads SGDLS; CDR2 reads YYNGEE. The CDR3 has 14 amino acids. Trimming stripped 4 bases from V and 4 bases from J, with 13 bases between. This chain's CDR3 is CASSFGLQADTQYF. The DNA of the CDR3 is TGTGCCAGCAGCTTTGGACTTCAGGCAGATACGCAGTATTTT.

This clone appeared once. The rearrangement links TRBV19 to TRBJ2-1, with 10 nucleotides matching TRBD1. The ends lost 5 bases at V and 7 bases at J; junction bases unmatched: 11. CDR1 and CDR2 (germline): LNHDA, SQIVND (reference sequence). The CDR3 has 16 residues. The CDR3: CASSSAGTGVENEQFF. The CDR3 nucleotides are TGTGCCAGTAGTTCAGCCGGGACAGGGGTAGAAAATGAGCAGTTCTTC. The full variable domain, rest sourced from reference TRBV19 and TRBJ2-1, is DGGITQSPKYLFRKEGQNVTLSCEQNLNHDAMYWYRQDPGQGLRLIYYSQIVNDFQKGDIAEGYSVSREKKESFPLTVTSAQKNPTAFYLCASSSAGTGVENEQFFGPGTRLTVL.

The rearrangement uses TRBV28 and TRBJ1-2, with D tentatively TRBD1 (6 bases). The CDR3 consists of 15 residues. Germline V gene lookup returns CDR1 MDHEN and CDR2 SYDVKM. V was cut by 4 bases and J by 8 bases, with 20 bases left in between. The CDR3 nucleotides are TGTGCCAGCAGTTCGGGGGCCAGGGGTTACGGAGGCTACACCTTC. This sequence encodes CASSSGARGYGGYTF.

This clone appeared once. The chain uses TRBV5-1 and TRBJ2-5; 7 nucleotides match TRBD1. Looked up from germline, CDR1 is SGHRS and CDR2 is YFSETQ. This CDR3 comprises 14 residues. V was pared by 0 bases and J by 4 bases, with 3 bases of the junction left unmatched. CDR3 residues: CASSLEQGTETQYF. The CDR3 coding sequence is TGCGCCAGCAGCTTGGAACAGGGGACAGAGACCCAGTACTTC. Full variable domain (outside the CDR3, taken from reference TRBV5-1 and TRBJ2-5): KAGVTQTPRYLIKTRGQQVTLSCSPISGHRSVSWYQQTPGQGLQFLFEYFSETQRNKGNFPGRFSGRQFSNSRSEMNVSTLELGDSALYLCASSLEQGTETQYFGPGTRLLVL.